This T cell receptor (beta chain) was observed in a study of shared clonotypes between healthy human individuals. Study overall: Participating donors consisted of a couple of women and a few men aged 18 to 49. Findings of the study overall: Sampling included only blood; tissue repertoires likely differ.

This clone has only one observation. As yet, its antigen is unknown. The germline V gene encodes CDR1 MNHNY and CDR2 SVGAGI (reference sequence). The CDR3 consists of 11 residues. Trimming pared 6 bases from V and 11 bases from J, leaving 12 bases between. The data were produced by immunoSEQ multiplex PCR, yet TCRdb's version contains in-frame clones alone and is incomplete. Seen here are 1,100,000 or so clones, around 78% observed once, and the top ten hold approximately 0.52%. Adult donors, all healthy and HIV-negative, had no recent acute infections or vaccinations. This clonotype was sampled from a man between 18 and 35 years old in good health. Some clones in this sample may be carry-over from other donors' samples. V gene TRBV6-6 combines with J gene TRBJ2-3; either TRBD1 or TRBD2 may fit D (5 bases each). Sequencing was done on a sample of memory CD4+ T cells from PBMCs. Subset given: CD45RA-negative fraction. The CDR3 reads CASRYGDQQYF. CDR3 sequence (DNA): TGTGCCAGCAGGTACGGGGACCAGCAGTATTTT.